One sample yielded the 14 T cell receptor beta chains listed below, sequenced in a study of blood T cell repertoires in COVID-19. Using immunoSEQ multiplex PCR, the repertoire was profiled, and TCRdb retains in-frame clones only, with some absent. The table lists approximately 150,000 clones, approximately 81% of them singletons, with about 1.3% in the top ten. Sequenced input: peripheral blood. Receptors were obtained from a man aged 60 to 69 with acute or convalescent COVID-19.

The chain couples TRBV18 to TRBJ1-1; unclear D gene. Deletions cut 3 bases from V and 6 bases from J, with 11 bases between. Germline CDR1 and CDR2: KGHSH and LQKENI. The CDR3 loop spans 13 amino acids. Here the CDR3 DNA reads TGTGCCAGCTCACCGCCCTTCGGTTCTGAAGCTTTCTTT. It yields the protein CASSPPFGSEAFF.

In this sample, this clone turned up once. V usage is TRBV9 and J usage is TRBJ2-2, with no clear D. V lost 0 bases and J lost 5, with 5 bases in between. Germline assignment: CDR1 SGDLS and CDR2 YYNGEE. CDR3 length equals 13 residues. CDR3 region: CASSVAGTGELFF. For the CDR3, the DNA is TGTGCCAGCAGCGTAGCCGGGACCGGGGAGCTGTTTTTT.

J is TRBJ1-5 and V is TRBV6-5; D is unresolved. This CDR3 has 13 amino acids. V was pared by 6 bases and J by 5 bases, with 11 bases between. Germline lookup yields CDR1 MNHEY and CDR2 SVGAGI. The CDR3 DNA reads TGTGCCAGCAGCCGGAGTGAGCATCAGCCCCAGCATTTT. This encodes CASSRSEHQPQHF.

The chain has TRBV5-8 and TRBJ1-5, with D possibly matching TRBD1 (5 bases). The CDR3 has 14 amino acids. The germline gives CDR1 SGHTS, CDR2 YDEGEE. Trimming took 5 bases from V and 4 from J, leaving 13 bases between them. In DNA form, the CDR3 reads TGTGCCAGCAGTCTTGGACACCTAAATCAGCCCCAGCATTTT. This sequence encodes CASSLGHLNQPQHF. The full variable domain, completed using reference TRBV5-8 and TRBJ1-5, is EAGVTQSPTHLIKTRGQQATLRCSPISGHTSVYWYQQALGLGLQFLLWYDEGEERNRGNFPPRFSGRQFPNYSSELNVNALELEDSALYLCASSLGHLNQPQHFGDGTRLSIL.

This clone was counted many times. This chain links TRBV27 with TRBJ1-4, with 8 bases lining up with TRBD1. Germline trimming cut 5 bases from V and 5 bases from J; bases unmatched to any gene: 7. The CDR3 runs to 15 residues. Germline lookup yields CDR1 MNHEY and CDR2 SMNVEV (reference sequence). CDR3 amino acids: CASSLTGGPNEKLFF. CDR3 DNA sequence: TGTGCCAGCAGTCTTACAGGGGGGCCCAATGAAAAACTGTTTTTT.

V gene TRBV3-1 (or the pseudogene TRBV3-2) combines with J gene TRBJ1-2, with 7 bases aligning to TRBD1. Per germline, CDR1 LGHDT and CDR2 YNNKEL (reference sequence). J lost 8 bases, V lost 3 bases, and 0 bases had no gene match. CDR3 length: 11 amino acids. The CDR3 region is CASSQGQGYTF. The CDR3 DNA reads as TGTGCCAGCAGCCAGGGACAGGGCTACACCTTC.

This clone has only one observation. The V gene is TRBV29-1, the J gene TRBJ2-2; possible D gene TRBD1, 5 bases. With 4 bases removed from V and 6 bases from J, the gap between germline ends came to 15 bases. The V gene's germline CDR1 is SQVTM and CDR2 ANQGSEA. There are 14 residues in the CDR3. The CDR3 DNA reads TGCAGCGTTGGTCGGGCAGGGATGGCCGGGGAGCTGTTTTTT. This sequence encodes CSVGRAGMAGELFF.

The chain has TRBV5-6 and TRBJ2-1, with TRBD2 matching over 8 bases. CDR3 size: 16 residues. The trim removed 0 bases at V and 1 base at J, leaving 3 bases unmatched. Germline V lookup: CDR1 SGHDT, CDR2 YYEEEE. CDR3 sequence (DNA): TGTGCCAGCAGCTTGGTTACGGGAGGGTCCTACAATGAGCAGTTCTTC. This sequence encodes CASSLVTGGSYNEQFF.

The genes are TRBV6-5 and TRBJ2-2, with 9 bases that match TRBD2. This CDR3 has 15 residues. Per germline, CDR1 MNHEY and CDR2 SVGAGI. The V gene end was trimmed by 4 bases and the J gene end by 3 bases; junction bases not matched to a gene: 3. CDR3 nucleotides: TGTGCCAGCAGTTTTGGACTAGCGCACACCGGGGAGCTGTTTTTT. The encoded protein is CASSFGLAHTGELFF.

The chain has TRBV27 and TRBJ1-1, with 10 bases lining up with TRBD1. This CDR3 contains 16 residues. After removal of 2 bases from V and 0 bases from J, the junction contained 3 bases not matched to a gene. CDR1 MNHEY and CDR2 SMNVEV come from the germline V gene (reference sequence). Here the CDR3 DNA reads TGTGCCAGCAGTTTAGGGGACAGGGGACTGAACACTGAAGCTTTCTTT. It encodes CASSLGDRGLNTEAFF.

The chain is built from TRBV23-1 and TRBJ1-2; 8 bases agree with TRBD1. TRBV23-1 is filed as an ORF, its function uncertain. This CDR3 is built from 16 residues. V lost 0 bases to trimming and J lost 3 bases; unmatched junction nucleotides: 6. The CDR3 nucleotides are TGCGCCAGCAGTCAATCCCCAGGGGGCGCGGACTATGGCTACACCTTC. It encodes CASSQSPGGADYGYTF.

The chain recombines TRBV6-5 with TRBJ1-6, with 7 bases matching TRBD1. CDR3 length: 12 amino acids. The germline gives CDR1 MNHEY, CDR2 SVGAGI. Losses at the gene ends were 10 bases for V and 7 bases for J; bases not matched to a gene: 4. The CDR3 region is CATRDRNSPLHF. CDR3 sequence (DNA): TGTGCCACCAGGGACAGAAATTCACCCCTCCACTTT.

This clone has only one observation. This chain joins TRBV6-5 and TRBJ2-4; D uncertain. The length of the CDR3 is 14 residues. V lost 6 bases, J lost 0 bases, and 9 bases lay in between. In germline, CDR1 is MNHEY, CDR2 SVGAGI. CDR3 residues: CASRTSIAKNIQYF. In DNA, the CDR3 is TGTGCCAGCAGAACATCCATAGCCAAAAACATTCAGTACTTC.

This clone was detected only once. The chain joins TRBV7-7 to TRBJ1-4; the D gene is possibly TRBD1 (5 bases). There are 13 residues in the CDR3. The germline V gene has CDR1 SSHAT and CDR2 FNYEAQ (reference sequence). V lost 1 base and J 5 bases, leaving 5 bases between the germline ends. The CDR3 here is CASSLDRNEKLFF. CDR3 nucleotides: TGTGCCAGCAGCTTAGACAGGAATGAAAAACTGTTTTTT.